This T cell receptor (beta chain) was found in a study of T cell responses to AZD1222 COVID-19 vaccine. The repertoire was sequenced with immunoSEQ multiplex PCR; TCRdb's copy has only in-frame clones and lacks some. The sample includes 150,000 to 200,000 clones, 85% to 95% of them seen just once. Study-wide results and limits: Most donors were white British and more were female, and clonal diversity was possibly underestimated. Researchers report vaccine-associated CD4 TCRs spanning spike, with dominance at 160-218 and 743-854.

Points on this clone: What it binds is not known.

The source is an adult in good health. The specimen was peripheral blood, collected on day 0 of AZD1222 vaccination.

DNA of the CDR3: TGCGCCAGCAGTGAGTGGCTAGCGGGAGCTCGGCATGAGCAGTTCTTC. Translating it yields CASSEWLAGARHEQFF. The gene calls are TRBV10-1 and TRBJ2-1; TRBD2 agrees at 10 bases. The germline V gene encodes CDR1 WNHNN and CDR2 SYGVQD (reference sequence). There are 16 residues in the CDR3. V lost 1 base to trimming and J lost 8 bases; unmatched junction nucleotides: 8.